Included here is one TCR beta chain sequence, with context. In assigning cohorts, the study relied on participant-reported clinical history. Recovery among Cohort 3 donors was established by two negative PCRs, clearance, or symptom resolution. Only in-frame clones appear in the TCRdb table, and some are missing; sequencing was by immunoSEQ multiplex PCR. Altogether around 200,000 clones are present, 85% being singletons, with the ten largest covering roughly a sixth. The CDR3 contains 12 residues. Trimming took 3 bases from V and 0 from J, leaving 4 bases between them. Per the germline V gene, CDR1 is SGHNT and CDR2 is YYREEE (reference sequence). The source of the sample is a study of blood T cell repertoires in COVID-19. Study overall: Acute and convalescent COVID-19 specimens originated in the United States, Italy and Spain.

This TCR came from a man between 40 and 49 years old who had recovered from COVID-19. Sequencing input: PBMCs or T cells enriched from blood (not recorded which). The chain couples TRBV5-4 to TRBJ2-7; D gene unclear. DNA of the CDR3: TGTGCCAGCAGCTATAGCTCCTACGAGCAGTACTTC. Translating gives CASSYSSYEQYF.